This entry lists 18 T cell receptor beta chains sequenced from one sample in a study of T cells in Graves' hyperthyroidism and ophthalmopathy. TCR beta CDR3 region amplification was performed from RNA transcripts. An initial round of RT-PCR targeting the TCR CDR3 relied on the HTBI primer set. MiXCR, applied by TCRdb to the multiplex PCR reads, yields one record per CDR3 protein. Of approximately 430,000 distinct CDR3 sequences listed, 15% to 19% were seen once; the top ten hold approximately 14%. Sample: blood. The receptors were gathered from a woman between 18 and 30 years old with Graves' hyperthyroidism.

The chain is built from TRBV4-3 and TRBJ1-1; unclear D gene. The CDR3 loop spans 15 amino acids. Trimming removed 0 bases from V and 2 bases from J, with 10 bases in between. Per the germline V gene, CDR1 is LGHNA and CDR2 is YSLEER. This CDR3 reads CASSQDHSSNTEAFF. The CDR3 nucleotides are TGCGCCAGCAGCCAAGATCACAGTAGCAACACTGAAGCTTTCTTT.

There are many counts of this clonotype. The rearrangement links TRBV2 to TRBJ1-1; D remains ambiguous. The CDR3 totals 12 residues. Germline values: CDR1 SNHLY, CDR2 FYNNEI. V gave up 6 bases and J gave up 7 bases, with 12 bases separating them. CDR3 nucleotide sequence: TGTGCCAGCAGCCCCGAGAGAGGTGAAGCTTTCTTT. Its protein product is CASSPERGEAFF.

The genes are TRBV27 and TRBJ1-1; D is perhaps TRBD1 (5 bases). The V end was cut by 2 bases, the J end by 10 bases, with 20 bases between. This CDR3 is 15 amino acids long. Germline V gives CDR1 MNHEY, CDR2 SMNVEV (reference sequence). The CDR3 loop is CASSLIPLTVSPAFF. The CDR3 nucleotides read TGTGCCAGCAGTTTAATCCCCCTGACAGTTTCTCCAGCTTTCTTT.

This clonotype was recorded many times. The chain links TRBV3-1 to TRBJ2-7, with 9 bases that match TRBD2. Looked up from germline, CDR1 is LGHDT and CDR2 is YNNKEL (reference sequence). The CDR3 runs 15 residues. V dropped 4 bases and J dropped 2; count of bases not matched to a gene: 6. The CDR3 sequence is CASSRQGLAPYEQYF. The CDR3 region has the DNA TGTGCCAGCAGCCGACAGGGACTAGCTCCCTACGAGCAGTACTTC.

This clonotype occurred many times. The chain recombines TRBV15 with TRBJ2-2; a weak D match, TRBD1 (5 bases). Germline CDR1 LNHNV, CDR2 YYDKDF (reference sequence). Trimming removed 8 bases from V and 6 bases from J, with 19 bases in between. There are 15 residues in the CDR3. In DNA, the CDR3 is TGTGCCACCGCCATTCGCAGGGATATTCCCGGGGAGCTGTTTTTT. This translates into CATAIRRDIPGELFF. Supplemented by reference TRBV15 and TRBJ2-2, the full variable domain reads DAMVIQNPRYQVTQFGKPVTLSCSQTLNHNVMYWYQQKSSQAPKLLFHYYDKDFNNEADTPDNFQSRRPNTSFCFLDIRSPGLGDTAMYLCATAIRRDIPGELFFGEGSRLTVL.

The chain is built from TRBV7-2 and TRBJ2-5; D ambiguous. Germline V gene sequence: CDR1 SGHTA, CDR2 FQGNSA. This CDR3 region has 12 residues. The V end lost 6 bases, the J end lost 9 bases, and 14 bases lay between the germline ends. In DNA form, the CDR3 reads TGTGCCAGCAGTCTCATTTGGGAAGCCCAGTACTTC. It yields the protein CASSLIWEAQYF.

This clonotype was seen many times. The chain combines TRBV7-9 with TRBJ1-1, with D possibly matching TRBD1 (6 bases). The CDR3 runs to 15 residues. Germline V gives CDR1 SEHNR, CDR2 FQNEAQ (reference sequence). V was shortened by 3 bases and J by 0 bases, with 11 bases between the two germline ends. CDR3 sequence reads: CASSFDRRVNTEAFF. CDR3 DNA: TGTGCCAGCAGCTTCGACAGGAGGGTGAACACTGAAGCTTTCTTT.

This clonotype was seen at least ten times. V is TRBV2 and J is TRBJ1-5; 7 positions match TRBD1. Germline CDR1 and CDR2: SNHLY and FYNNEI. The CDR3 runs 19 residues. Trimming cost V 8 bases and J 6 bases; bases outside gene matches: 25. The CDR3 coding sequence is TGTGCCAGCGGGCAATCCACCGGGACAGAAAGGTTACGCGGTCAGCCCCAGCATTTT. Protein sequence: CASGQSTGTERLRGQPQHF.

The chain couples TRBV18 to TRBJ1-2; maybe TRBD1 (6 bases). The CDR3 loop spans 16 amino acids. Trimming took 2 bases from V and 1 from J, leaving 14 bases between them. CDR1 KGHSH and CDR2 LQKENI come from the germline V gene. CDR3 nucleotides: TGTGCCAGCTCACCAACAGGGACAAGTTTTAACTATGGCTACACCTTC. Protein sequence: CASSPTGTSFNYGYTF.

In this sample, this clonotype turned up a few times. This chain connects TRBV6-1 to TRBJ1-2, with D possibly matching TRBD1 (5 bases). The germline CDR1 and CDR2 sequences are MNHNS and SASEGT. V lost 4 bases, J lost 4 bases, and 13 bases lay in between. This CDR3 has 14 amino acids. Here the CDR3 reads CASSGYRRSYGYTF. In DNA form, the CDR3 reads TGTGCCAGCAGTGGATACAGGCGGTCCTATGGCTACACCTTC.

This clonotype occurred many times. J is TRBJ2-5 and V is TRBV10-2; 10 nucleotides agree with TRBD2. With 5 bases clipped from V and 1 base from J, the junction kept 4 bases outside the gene matches. The CDR3 has 15 amino acids. The germline V gene encodes CDR1 WSHSY and CDR2 SAAADI. CDR3 bases: TGCGCCAGCAGTCCCACTAGCGGGGCCCAAGAGACCCAGTACTTC. Encoded protein: CASSPTSGAQETQYF.

This clonotype was observed at least ten times. The chain joins TRBV11-3 to TRBJ2-1; D may correspond to TRBD1 or TRBD2 (5 bases each). This CDR3 has 13 residues. V was trimmed by 4 bases and J by 10 bases, leaving 14 bases between them. Germline V gene lookup returns CDR1 SGHNT and CDR2 YENEEA. Here the CDR3 DNA reads TGTGCCAGCAGCTCCGGGGACGAACTAGAGCAGTTCTTC. Its protein is CASSSGDELEQFF.

This clonotype was seen more than once but under ten times. The V gene is TRBV28, the J gene TRBJ2-7; D is uncertain. This CDR3 has 12 amino acids. With 7 bases removed from V and 4 bases from J, the gap between germline ends came to 11 bases. The V gene's germline CDR1 is MDHEN and CDR2 SYDVKM. In DNA form, the CDR3 reads TGTGCCAGCATAAAAAGTAGGTACGAGCAGTACTTC. This translates into CASIKSRYEQYF. Supplemented by reference TRBV28 and TRBJ2-7, the full variable domain reads DVKVTQSSRYLVKRTGEKVFLECVQDMDHENMFWYRQDPGLGLRLIYFSYDVKMKEKGDIPEGYSVSREKKERFSLILESASTNQTSMYLCASIKSRYEQYFGPGTRLTVT.

The CDR3 nucleotides read TGTGCCAGCAGTGAAGAAGAGACAGGGCGGTCTGGAAAACTGTTTTTT. Translating gives CASSEEETGRSGKLFF. This rearrangement joins TRBV2 to TRBJ1-4; 7 nucleotides match TRBD1. The length of the CDR3 is 16 residues. V dropped 1 base and J dropped 10; count of bases not matched to a gene: 12. Germline CDR1 SNHLY, CDR2 FYNNEI.

For the CDR3, the DNA is TGTGCCAGCAGCTTAGATGCGCGTTCCTACAATGAGCAGTTCTTC. Residues: CASSLDARSYNEQFF. V and J are TRBV7-8 and TRBJ2-1, with unresolved D. V was cut by 1 base and J by 1 base, with 8 bases left in between. CDR3 size: 15 residues. Germline V gene lookup returns CDR1 SGHVS and CDR2 FQNEAQ.

This clonotype occurred many times. The chain is built from TRBV5-1 and TRBJ1-4; 10 bases line up with TRBD1. In germline, CDR1 is SGHRS, CDR2 YFSETQ. Trimming cost V 4 bases and J 8 bases; bases outside gene matches: 8. There are 15 residues in the CDR3. CDR3 nucleotides: TGCGCCAGCAGCGCCCAGACAGGGGGCAGAGAAAAACTGTTTTTT. This encodes CASSAQTGGREKLFF.

The chain combines TRBV2 with TRBJ1-1; 12 nucleotides match TRBD1. Per the germline V gene, CDR1 is SNHLY and CDR2 is FYNNEI. V lost 6 bases, J lost 5 bases, and 4 bases stayed unmatched. CDR3 length equals 14 residues. CDR3 residues: CASSGTGGRTEAFF. CDR3 coding DNA: TGTGCCAGCAGCGGGACAGGGGGCCGGACTGAAGCTTTCTTT.

This clonotype was detected ten times or more. V is TRBV28 and J is TRBJ1-5; 11 bases match TRBD1. The CDR3 has 15 amino acids. The ends lost 4 bases at V and 6 bases at J; junction bases unmatched: 5. CDR1 is MDHEN and CDR2 is SYDVKM in the germline V gene. The CDR3 DNA follows: TGTGCCAGCAGTTCAGGACAGGGGGCCGTTCAGCCCCAGCATTTT. The encoded protein is CASSSGQGAVQPQHF.